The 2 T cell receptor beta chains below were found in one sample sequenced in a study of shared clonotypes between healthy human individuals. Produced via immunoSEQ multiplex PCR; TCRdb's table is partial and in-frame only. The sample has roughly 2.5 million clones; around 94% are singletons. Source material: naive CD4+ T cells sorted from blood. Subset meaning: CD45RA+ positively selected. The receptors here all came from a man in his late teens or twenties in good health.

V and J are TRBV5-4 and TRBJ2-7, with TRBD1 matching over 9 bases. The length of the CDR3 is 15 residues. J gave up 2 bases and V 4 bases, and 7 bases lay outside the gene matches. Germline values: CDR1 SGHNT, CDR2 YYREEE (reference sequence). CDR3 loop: CASSQTGTGPYEQYF. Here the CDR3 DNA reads TGTGCCAGCAGCCAGACCGGGACAGGGCCCTACGAGCAGTACTTC.

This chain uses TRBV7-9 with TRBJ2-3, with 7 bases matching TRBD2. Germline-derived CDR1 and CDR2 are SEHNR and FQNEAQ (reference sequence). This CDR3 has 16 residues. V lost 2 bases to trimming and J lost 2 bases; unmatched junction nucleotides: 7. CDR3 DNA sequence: TGTGCCAGCAGCTTACAGGGTCTAGCGGTCACAGATACGCAGTATTTT. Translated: CASSLQGLAVTDTQYF.